This T cell receptor (beta chain) was identified during a study of cytomegalovirus exposure and HLA in healthy donors. The overall study: Early released data had about 80 million unique TCRs, all coming from HLA-typed donors.

The study ran its PCR with 60 Vbeta and 13 Jbeta primers. Assay used: immunoSEQ multiplex PCR; TCRdb lists only in-frame clones, some missing. The sample totals 190,000 or so clones. The CDR3 consists of 17 residues. Germline CDR1 SGHAT, CDR2 FQNNGV. J was trimmed by 0 bases and V by 4 bases; bases with no gene match: 6. The chain joins TRBV11-2 to TRBJ1-4, with 9 nucleotides matching TRBD1. The clonotype comes from a boy aged 10-17 years in good health and CMV-seronegative. Sample: PBMCs. In DNA, the CDR3 is TGTGCCAGCAGCTCATTACAGGGGGCTGCAACTAATGAAAAACTGTTTTTT. Amino acids: CASSSLQGAATNEKLFF.